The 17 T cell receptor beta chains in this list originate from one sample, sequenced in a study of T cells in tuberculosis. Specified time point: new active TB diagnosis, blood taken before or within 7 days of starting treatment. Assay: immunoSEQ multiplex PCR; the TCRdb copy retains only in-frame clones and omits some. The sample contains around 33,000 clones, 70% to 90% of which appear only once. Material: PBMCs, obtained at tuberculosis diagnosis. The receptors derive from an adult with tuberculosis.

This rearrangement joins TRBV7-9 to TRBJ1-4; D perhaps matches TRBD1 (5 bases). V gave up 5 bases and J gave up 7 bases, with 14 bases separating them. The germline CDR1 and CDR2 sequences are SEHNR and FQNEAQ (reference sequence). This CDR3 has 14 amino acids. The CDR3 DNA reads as TGTGCCAGCAGCCCGCCGGGACTGACTGAAAAACTGTTTTTT. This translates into CASSPPGLTEKLFF.

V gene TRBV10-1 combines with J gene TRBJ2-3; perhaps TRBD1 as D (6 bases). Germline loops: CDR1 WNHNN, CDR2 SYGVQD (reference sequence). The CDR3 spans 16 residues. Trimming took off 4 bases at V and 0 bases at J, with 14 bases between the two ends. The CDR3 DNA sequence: TGCGCCAGCAGTGGGACAGACAGCCCTAGCACAGATACGCAGTATTTT. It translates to CASSGTDSPSTDTQYF.

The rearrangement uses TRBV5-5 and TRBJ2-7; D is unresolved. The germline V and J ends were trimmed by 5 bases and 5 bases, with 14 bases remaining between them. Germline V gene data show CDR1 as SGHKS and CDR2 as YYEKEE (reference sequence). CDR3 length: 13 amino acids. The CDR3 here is CASRLEVLHEQYF. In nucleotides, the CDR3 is TGTGCCAGCAGGCTTGAGGTTCTCCACGAGCAGTACTTC.

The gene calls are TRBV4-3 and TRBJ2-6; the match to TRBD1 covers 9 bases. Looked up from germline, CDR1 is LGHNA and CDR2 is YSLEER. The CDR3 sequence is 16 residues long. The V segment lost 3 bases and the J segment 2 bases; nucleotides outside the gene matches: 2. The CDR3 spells CASSQDRGAGANVLTF. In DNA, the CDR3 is TGCGCCAGCAGCCAGGACAGGGGTGCTGGGGCCAACGTCCTGACTTTC.

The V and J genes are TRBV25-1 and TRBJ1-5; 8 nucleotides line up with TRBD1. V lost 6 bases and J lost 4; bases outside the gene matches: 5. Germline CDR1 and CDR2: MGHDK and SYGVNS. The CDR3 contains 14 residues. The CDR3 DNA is TGTGCCAGCAGCTTGGGACAGGCAAATCAGCCCCAGCATTTT. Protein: CASSLGQANQPQHF.

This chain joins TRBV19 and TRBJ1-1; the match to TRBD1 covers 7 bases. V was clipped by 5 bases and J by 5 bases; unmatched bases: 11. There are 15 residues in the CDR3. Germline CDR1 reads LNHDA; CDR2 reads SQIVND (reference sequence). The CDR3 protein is CASSPRNRGWTEAFF. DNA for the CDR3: TGTGCCAGTAGTCCCAGAAACAGGGGTTGGACTGAAGCTTTCTTT.

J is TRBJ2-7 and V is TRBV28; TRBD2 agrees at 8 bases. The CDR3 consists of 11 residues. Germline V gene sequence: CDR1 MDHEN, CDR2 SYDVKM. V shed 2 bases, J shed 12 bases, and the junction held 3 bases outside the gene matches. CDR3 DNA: TGTGCCAGCAGTTTAGCGGGAGGTGGGTACTTC. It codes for CASSLAGGGYF.

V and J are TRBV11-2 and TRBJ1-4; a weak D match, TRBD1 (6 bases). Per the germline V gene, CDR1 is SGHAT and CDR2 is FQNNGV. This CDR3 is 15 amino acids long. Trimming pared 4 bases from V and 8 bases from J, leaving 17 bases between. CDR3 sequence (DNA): TGTGCCAGCAGCTATGCCCCAGGGACATTCGAAAAACTGTTTTTT. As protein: CASSYAPGTFEKLFF.

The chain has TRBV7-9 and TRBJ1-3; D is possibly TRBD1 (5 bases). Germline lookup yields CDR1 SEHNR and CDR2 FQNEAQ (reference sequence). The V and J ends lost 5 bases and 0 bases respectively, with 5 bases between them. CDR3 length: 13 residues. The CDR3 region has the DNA TGTGCCAGCAGCGACAGCTCTGGAAACACCATATATTTT. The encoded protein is CASSDSSGNTIYF.

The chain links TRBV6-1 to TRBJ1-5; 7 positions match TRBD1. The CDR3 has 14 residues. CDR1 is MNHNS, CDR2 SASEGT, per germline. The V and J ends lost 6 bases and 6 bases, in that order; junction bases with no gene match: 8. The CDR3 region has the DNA TGTGCCAGCAGCCCTACAGGGGTGGTTCAGCCCCAGCATTTT. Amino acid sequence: CASSPTGVVQPQHF.

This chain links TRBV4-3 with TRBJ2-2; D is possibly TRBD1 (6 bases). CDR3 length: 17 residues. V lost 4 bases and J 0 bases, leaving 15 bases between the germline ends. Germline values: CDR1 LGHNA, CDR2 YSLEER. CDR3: CASSLRHEGANTGELFF. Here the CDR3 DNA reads TGCGCCAGCAGCCTTCGCCACGAGGGGGCGAACACCGGGGAGCTGTTTTTT.

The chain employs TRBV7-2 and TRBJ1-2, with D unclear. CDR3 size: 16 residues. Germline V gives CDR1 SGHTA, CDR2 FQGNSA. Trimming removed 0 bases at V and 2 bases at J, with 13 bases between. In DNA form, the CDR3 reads TGTGCCAGCAGCTTAGCAGTTCTCAGCGCGAACTATGGCTACACCTTC. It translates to CASSLAVLSANYGYTF. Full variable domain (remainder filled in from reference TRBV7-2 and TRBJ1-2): GAGVSQSPSNKVTEKGKDVELRCDPISGHTALYWYRQSLGQGLEFLIYFQGNSAPDKSGLPSDRFSAERTGGSVSTLTIQRTQQEDSAVYLCASSLAVLSANYGYTFGSGTRLTVV.

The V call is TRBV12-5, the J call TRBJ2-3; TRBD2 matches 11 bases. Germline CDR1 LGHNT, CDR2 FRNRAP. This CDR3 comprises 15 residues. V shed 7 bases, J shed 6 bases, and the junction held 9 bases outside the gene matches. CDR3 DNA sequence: TGTGCTAGTGTCCCGACTAGCGGGATCGGGGATACGCAGTATTTT. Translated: CASVPTSGIGDTQYF. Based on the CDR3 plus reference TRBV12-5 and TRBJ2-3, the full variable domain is DARVTQTPRHKVTEMGQEVTMRCQPILGHNTVFWYRQTMMQGLELLAYFRNRAPLDDSGMPKDRFSAEMPDATLATLKIQPSEPRDSAVYFCASVPTSGIGDTQYFGPGTRLTVL.

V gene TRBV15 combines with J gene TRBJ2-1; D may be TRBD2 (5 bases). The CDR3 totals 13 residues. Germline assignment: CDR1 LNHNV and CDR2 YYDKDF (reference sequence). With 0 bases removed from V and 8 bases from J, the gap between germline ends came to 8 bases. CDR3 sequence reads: CATSRDYGDEQFF. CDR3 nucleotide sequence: TGTGCCACCAGCAGAGATTACGGGGATGAGCAGTTCTTC. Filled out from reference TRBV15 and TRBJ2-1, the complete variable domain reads DAMVIQNPRYQVTQFGKPVTLSCSQTLNHNVMYWYQQKSSQAPKLLFHYYDKDFNNEADTPDNFQSRRPNTSFCFLDIRSPGLGDTAMYLCATSRDYGDEQFFGPGTRLTVL.

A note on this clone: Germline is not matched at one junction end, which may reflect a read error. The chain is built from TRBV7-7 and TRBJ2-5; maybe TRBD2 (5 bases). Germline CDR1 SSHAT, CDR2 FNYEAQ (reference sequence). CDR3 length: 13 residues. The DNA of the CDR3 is TGTGCTAGCAGCTTAGGACTCAGCGAGACCCAGTACTTC. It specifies CASSLGLSETQYF.

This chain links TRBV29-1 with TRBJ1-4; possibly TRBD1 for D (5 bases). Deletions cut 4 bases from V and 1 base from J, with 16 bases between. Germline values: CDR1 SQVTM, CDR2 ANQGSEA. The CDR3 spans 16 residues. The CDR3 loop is CSVGQGAGLTNEKLFF. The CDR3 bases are TGCAGCGTTGGCCAGGGCGCGGGGTTAACTAATGAAAAACTGTTTTTT. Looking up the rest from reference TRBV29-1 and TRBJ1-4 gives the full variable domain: SAVISQKPSRDICQRGTSLTIQCQVDSQVTMMFWYRQQPGQSLTLIATANQGSEATYESGFVIDKFPISRPNLTFSTLTVSNMSPEDSSIYLCSVGQGAGLTNEKLFFGSGTQLSVL.

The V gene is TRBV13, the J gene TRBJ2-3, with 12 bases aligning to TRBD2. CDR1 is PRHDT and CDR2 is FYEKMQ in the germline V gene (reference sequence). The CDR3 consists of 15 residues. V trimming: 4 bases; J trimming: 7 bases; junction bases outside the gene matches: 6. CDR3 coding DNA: TGTGCCAGCAGCTCGACTAGCGGGAGTATAAATACGCAGTATTTT. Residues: CASSSTSGSINTQYF.